The subject of this entry is one T cell receptor (beta chain). The antigen remains undetermined. The CDR3 consists of 13 residues. V was clipped by 5 bases and J by 6 bases, with 11 bases between them. Per the germline V gene, CDR1 is SGHVS and CDR2 is FQNEAQ. This sample stems from a study of cytomegalovirus exposure and HLA in healthy donors. The overall study: Earlier sequencing of about 179 million T cells yielded 90 million to 140 million unique TCR beta sequences. General study findings and limits: Several of the most significant clusters appeared linked to common viral pathogens, based on a later analysis. Using a false discovery rate of 0.05, a later analysis showed that about 16,000 TCR beta sequences were associated with HLA alleles. Reportedly, TCR beta sequences accurately predicted HLA-A and HLA-B alleles in most subjects.

PCR employed 60 Vbeta and 13 Jbeta primers. Generated by immunoSEQ multiplex PCR, the TCRdb table keeps only in-frame clones and is missing some. Of tens of thousands of clones listed, approximately 67% were seen once; the top ten hold 2% to 2.5%. The clonotype originates from a woman in her 30s in good health and CMV-seronegative. The specimen was PBMCs. The chain is built from TRBV7-8 and TRBJ1-5; a possible D gene is TRBD1 (6 bases). CDR3 coding DNA: TGTGCCAGCAGCCAAAACAGGGCTCAGCCCCAGCATTTT. Translation: CASSQNRAQPQHF.